This T cell receptor (beta chain) was observed in a study of neoadjuvant anti-PD-1 for oral cavity cancer (dated by TCRdb to the early 2020s). Regarding the study in general: Before curative-intent surgical resection, most patients were given three to four biweekly doses of nivolumab at 3 mg/kg. Patients without progression received a fourth nivolumab dose around day 43 and underwent definitive surgical resection on days 50-56. Patients with complete response, partial response or stable disease by RECIST 1.1 were defined as responders, whereas patients with progression were defined as non-responders. A roughly 33% response rate was observed in the parent correlative cohort, in which over 9 patients were included. Overall study results and their limits: After neoadjuvant nivolumab, non-responders showed significantly higher T cell clonality (Gini index) in PBMCs than responders did. Higher pretreatment blood Treg/Th17 ratios correlated with higher pretreatment blood TCRbeta clonality and lower post-treatment tumor TCRbeta clonality. The TCR analyses had only a few patients in each response group, and the authors called for validation in larger cohorts.

The CDR3, from cysteine to phenylalanine, totals 15 residues. Solely the CDR3 DNA is kept, with 45 bases framed from the first base. V loses 4 bases, J loses 2 bases, and the germline ends lie 15 bases apart. CDR1 and CDR2 are read off the germline V gene as SGHRS and YFSETQ. For deep sequencing, PBMC libraries mostly used around 0.45 ug of input genomic DNA, with six replicates for each sample. The immunoSEQ hsTCRbeta kit was used to prepare TCRbeta libraries according to the manufacturer's instructions. The completed libraries were mixed into a single pool at 3 nM, then sequenced with an Illumina NovaSeq 6000 S4 flow cell. On the authors' methods: Raw data preprocessing and quality control were performed with the immunoSEQ Analyzer. The analysis was restricted to productive rearrangements, with each unique CDR3 amino acid sequence defining a clonotype. Using the R package tcR, the researchers computed the Gini-Simpson index as their estimate of repertoire clonality. Student's t test was used to compare Gini indices, and Pearson correlation was used to assess associations with tumor size change. The table was pulled from immuneACCESS by TCRdb, which kept in-frame rearrangements only. Such tables lose some clones; where checked, under half of the loss comes from unresolved V genes, and the rest has no known cause. V and J calls and clone size are those listed in that table; D and trimming were worked out from the DNA. The sample records around 15,000 clones, around 71% of which are singletons. The ten largest clones add up to just over 2.5% of the sample.

Sample time point, as interpreted from the label and publication: before neoadjuvant nivolumab. The patients had newly diagnosed stage II-IVA oral cavity squamous cell carcinoma and had not received any prior systemic or radiation treatment. The cohort consisted of patients with HPV-negative, locally advanced oral cavity squamous cell carcinoma. Peripheral blood mononuclear cells were analyzed directly, without maintenance or expansion in culture. Samples came from a longitudinal correlative study of a single-arm phase II trial of neoadjuvant nivolumab in oral cavity squamous cell carcinoma. Subject-matched pre- and post-treatment PBMCs and tumors from three responders and three non-responders were subjected to genomic DNA-based TCRbeta sequencing. Peripheral blood mononuclear cells were collected before nivolumab treatment and again after treatment, at the time of surgery. Genomic DNA was isolated from PBMCs using the Maxwell RSC DNA from Cells kit.

Points on this clone: The clone's antigen remains unknown. No much larger clone is present one base from it, and per-base qualities are unavailable.

The receptor was derived from a person aged 35-79 years with oral cavity squamous cell carcinoma. The specimen was PBMCs, collected before nivolumab (anti-PD-1) treatment. Recombination joined TRBV5-1 with TRBJ2-5; the D gene is perhaps TRBD1, from 6 matching bases. The CDR3: CASSLGHPMQETQYF. The DNA reads TGCGCCAGCAGCCTGGGACACCCTATGCAAGAGACCCAGTACTTC.